This T cell receptor beta chain is from a study of cytomegalovirus exposure and HLA in healthy donors. The sample holds a few counts of this clone. Trimming at V came to 2 bases and at J to 2 bases, leaving 9 bases not matched to a gene. CDR1 and CDR2 (germline): MNHEY, SMNVEV (reference sequence). CDR3 length: 18 residues. PCR amplification relied on 60 Vbeta primers (plus 13 Jbeta primers). The table came from immunoSEQ multiplex PCR; TCRdb's copy has only in-frame clones and leaves some out. The data show approximately 190,000 clones, about 13% seen once. The specimen was PBMCs. The chain carries TRBV27 and TRBJ1-5, with TRBD1 matching 10 bases. The origin of this receptor is a man aged 50 to 59 in good health and CMV-seropositive. CDR3 sequence: CASSLAGTGEGGNQPQHF. CDR3 nucleotide sequence: TGTGCCAGCAGTTTAGCTGGGACAGGGGAGGGGGGCAATCAGCCCCAGCATTTT.